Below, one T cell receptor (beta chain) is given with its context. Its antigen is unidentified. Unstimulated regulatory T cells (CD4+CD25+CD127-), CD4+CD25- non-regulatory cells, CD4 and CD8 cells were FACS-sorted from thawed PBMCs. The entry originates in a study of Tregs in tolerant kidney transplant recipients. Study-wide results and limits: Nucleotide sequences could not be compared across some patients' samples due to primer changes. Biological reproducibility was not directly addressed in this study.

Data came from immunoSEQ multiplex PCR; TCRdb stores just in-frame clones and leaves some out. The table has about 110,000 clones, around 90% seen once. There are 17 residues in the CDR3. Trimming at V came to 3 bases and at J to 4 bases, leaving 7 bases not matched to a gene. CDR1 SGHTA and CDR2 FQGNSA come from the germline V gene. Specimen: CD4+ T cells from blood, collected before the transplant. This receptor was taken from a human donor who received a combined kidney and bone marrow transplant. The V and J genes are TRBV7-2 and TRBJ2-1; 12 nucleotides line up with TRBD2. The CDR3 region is CASSFRTSGVFYNEQFF. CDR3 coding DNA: TGTGCCAGCAGCTTCCGGACTAGCGGGGTTTTTTACAATGAGCAGTTCTTC.